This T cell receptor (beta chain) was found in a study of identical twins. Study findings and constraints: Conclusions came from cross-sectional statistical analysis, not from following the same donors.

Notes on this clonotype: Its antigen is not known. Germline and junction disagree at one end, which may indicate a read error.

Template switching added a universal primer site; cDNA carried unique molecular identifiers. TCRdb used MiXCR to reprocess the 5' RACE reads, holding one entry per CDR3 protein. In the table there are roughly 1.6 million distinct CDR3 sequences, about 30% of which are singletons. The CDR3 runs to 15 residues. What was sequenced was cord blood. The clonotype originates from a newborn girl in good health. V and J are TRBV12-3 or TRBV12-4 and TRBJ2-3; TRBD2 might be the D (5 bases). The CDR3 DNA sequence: TGTACCAGCAGTTTAGTAGCGAATAGCACAGATACGCAGTATTTT. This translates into CTSSLVANSTDTQYF.